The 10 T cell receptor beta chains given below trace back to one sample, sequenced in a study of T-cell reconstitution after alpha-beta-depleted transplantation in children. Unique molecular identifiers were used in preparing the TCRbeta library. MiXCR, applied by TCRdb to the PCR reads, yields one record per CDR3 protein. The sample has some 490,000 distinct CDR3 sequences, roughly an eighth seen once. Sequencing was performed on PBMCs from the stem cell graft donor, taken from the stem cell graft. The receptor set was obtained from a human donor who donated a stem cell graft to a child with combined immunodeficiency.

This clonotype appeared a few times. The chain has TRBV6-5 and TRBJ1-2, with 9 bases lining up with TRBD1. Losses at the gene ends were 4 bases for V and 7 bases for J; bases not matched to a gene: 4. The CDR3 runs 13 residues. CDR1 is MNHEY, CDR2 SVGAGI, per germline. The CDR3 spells CASSFTGGRGYTF. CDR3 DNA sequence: TGTGCCAGCAGTTTTACAGGGGGCCGTGGCTACACCTTC.

The CDR3: CASSLEGVSTGANVLTF. CDR3 DNA sequence: TGTGCCAGCAGTTTAGAAGGGGTCTCAACTGGGGCCAACGTCCTGACTTTC. This chain links TRBV27 with TRBJ2-6, with a weak D call TRBD1 (5 bases). This CDR3 has 17 residues. Germline V CDR1 and CDR2: MNHEY, SMNVEV (reference sequence). V shed 2 bases and J shed 2 bases, with 13 bases lying between them.

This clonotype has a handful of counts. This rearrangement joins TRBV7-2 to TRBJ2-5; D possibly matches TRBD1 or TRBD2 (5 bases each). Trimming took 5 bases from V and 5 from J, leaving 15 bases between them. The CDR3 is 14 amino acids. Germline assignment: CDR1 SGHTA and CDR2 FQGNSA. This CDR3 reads CASSQHGARETQYF. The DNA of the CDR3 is TGTGCCAGCAGCCAACACGGGGCTCGGGAGACCCAGTACTTC.

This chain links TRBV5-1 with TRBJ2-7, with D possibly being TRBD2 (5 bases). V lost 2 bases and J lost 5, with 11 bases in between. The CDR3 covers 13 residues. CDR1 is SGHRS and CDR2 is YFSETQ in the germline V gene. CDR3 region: CASSFTGSHEQYF. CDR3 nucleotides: TGCGCCAGCAGCTTTACGGGGTCCCACGAGCAGTACTTC.

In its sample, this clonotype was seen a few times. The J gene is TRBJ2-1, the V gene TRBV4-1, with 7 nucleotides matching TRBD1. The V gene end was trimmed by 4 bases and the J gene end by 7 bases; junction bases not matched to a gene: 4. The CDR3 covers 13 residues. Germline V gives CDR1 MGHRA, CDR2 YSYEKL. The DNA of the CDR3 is TGCGCCAGCAGCCGGGAACAGGGGAATGAGCAGTTCTTC. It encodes CASSREQGNEQFF.

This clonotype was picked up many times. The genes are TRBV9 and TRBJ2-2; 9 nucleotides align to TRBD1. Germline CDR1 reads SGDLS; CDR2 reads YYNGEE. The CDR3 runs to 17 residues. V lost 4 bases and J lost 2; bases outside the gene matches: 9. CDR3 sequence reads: CASSPPGQGLNTGELFF. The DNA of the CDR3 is TGTGCCAGCAGCCCCCCTGGACAGGGGCTTAACACCGGGGAGCTGTTTTTT. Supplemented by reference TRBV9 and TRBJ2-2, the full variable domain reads DSGVTQTPKHLITATGQRVTLRCSPRSGDLSVYWYQQSLDQGLQFLIQYYNGEERAKGNILERFSAQQFPDLHSELNLSSLELGDSALYFCASSPPGQGLNTGELFFGEGSRLTVL.

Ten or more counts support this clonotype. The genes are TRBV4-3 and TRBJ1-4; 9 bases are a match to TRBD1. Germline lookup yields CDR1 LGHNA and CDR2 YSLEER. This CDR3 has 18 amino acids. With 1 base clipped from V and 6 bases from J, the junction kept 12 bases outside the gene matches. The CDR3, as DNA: TGCGCCAGCAGCCAAGTTGCGGGACAGGGAACCCAGGATGAAAAACTGTTTTTT. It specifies CASSQVAGQGTQDEKLFF.

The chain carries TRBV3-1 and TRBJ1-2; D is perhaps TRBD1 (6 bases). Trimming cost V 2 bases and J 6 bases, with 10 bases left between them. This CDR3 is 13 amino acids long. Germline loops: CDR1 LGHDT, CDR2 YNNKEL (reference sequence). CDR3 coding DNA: TGTGCCAGCAGCCAAAGGAAGGGGGATGGCTACACCTTC. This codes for CASSQRKGDGYTF.

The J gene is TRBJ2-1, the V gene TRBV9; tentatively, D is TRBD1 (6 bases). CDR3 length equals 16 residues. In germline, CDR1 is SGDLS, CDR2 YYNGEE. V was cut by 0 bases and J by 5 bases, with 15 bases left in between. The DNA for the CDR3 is TGTGCCAGCAGCGTAGAGGCCAGGGGATTGAACAATGAGCAGTTCTTC. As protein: CASSVEARGLNNEQFF.

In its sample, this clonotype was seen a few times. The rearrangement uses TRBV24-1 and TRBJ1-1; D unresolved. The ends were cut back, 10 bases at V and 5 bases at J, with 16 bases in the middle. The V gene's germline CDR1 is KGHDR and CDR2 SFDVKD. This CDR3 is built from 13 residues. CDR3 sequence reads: CATRLAEATEAFF. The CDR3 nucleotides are TGTGCCACTAGATTGGCCGAGGCGACTGAAGCTTTCTTT.